This entry is about one TCR beta chain. Its target is not known. Naive CD8 cells, CD45RO-negative and positively selected for CCR7, excluded terminally differentiated effector memory CD45RA+ cells. Study donors comprised healthy, HIV-negative adults devoid of recent acute infection or vaccination. The data were taken from a study of shared clonotypes between healthy human individuals. Using immunoSEQ multiplex PCR, the repertoire was profiled, and TCRdb retains in-frame clones only, with some absent. The sample contains a few million clones, around 95% of which appear only once. Study conclusions and caveats: Sampling was confined to blood; repertoires within tissues likely differ. Among donors, clonotype sharing was expected to be affected by sequencing depth. What rarefaction showed was incomplete sorted-subset sequencing despite large depth.

Sequencing was carried out using naive CD8+ T cells from PBMCs. The receptor's source is a man aged 18 to 35 in good health. Some clones in this sample may be carry-over from other donors' samples.

CDR3 DNA: TGTGCCAGCAGTTACTCCCCGGCGTCCTATGGCTACACCTTC. Its translation: CASSYSPASYGYTF. V gene TRBV6-5 combines with J gene TRBJ1-2, with D hard to call. V dropped 0 bases and J dropped 4 bases, with 9 bases sitting between them. Germline CDR1 MNHEY, CDR2 SVGAGI. The length of the CDR3 is 14 residues.